A single sample is the source of the 9 T cell receptor beta chains below, sequenced in a study of T cells in Graves' hyperthyroidism and ophthalmopathy. RNA transcripts gave rise to amplified TCR beta CDR3 regions. A first-round RT-PCR of the TCR CDR3 used the HTBI primer set. TCRdb re-analysed the multiplex PCR reads in MiXCR, keeping a single row per CDR3 protein. The sample has about 520,000 distinct CDR3 sequences, roughly 25% seen once. The sample consisted of blood. All receptors come from a woman in her thirties with Graves' ophthalmopathy.

This clonotype came up many times. The chain links TRBV30 to TRBJ1-5; TRBD1 matches at 7 bases. The CDR3 consists of 15 residues. J was trimmed by 5 bases and V by 1 base; bases with no gene match: 8. Germline values: CDR1 GTSNPN, CDR2 SVGIG (reference sequence). The CDR3 DNA is TGTGCCTGGAGTGGGGTAGGGGGCGCCGATCAGCCCCAGCATTTT. Translation gives CAWSGVGGADQPQHF.

This clonotype was found a few times. V usage is TRBV12-3 or TRBV12-4 and J usage is TRBJ2-3; 15 bases agree with TRBD2. The CDR3 totals 16 residues. With 5 bases clipped from V and 4 bases from J, the junction kept 4 bases outside the gene matches. CDR3: CASSKGLAGGADTQYF. CDR3 bases: TGTGCCAGCAGTAAAGGACTAGCGGGGGGGGCAGATACGCAGTATTTT.

This clonotype was detected many times. The chain is built from TRBV7-3 and TRBJ1-2, with D uncertain. Germline lookup yields CDR1 SGHTA and CDR2 FQGTGA. This CDR3 is built from 13 residues. V was clipped by 1 base and J by 5 bases, with 8 bases between them. The CDR3 sequence is CASSLSPTYGYTF. CDR3 nucleotides: TGTGCCAGCAGCTTAAGCCCAACTTATGGCTACACCTTC.

This chain connects TRBV6-2 or TRBV6-3 to TRBJ2-2, with 7 bases identical to TRBD2. Trimming took 6 bases from V and 9 from J; bases not matched to a gene: 19. This CDR3 has 17 amino acids. From germline, CDR1 is MNHEY and CDR2 SVGEGT. The CDR3 region has the DNA TGTGCCAGCAGACCTATTAAGGGAGGGCGGTTAACACGGGAGCTGTTTTTT. Protein: CASRPIKGGRLTRELFF.

This clonotype was counted many times. The rearrangement joins TRBV6-5 to TRBJ2-5; D uncertain. With 0 bases removed from V and 2 bases from J, the gap between germline ends came to 7 bases. The CDR3 spans 14 residues. The V gene's germline CDR1 is MNHEY and CDR2 SVGAGI. This chain's CDR3 is CASSYSRHQETQYF. The DNA of the CDR3 is TGTGCCAGCAGTTACTCGAGGCATCAAGAGACCCAGTACTTC.

This chain links TRBV12-3 or TRBV12-4 with TRBJ1-2; D uncertain. There are 14 residues in the CDR3. V lost 6 bases, J lost 5 bases, and 16 bases lay in between. The CDR3 sequence: CASSLIDRTYGYTF. CDR3 nucleotides: TGTGCCAGCAGCCTGATAGATCGTACTTATGGCTACACCTTC.

This clonotype was found many times. The chain joins TRBV30 to TRBJ1-2, with no clear D. Per germline, CDR1 GTSNPN and CDR2 SVGIG (reference sequence). This CDR3 has 10 amino acids. Trimming stripped 8 bases from V and 4 bases from J, with 8 bases between. CDR3 sequence (DNA): TGTGCCATGACCCCCTATGGCTACACCTTC. This codes for CAMTPYGYTF.

About this clonotype: Just one base apart from a much larger clone, this may be a read error. The chain carries TRBV12-3 or TRBV12-4 and TRBJ2-5; the D gene is possibly TRBD2 (5 bases). The CDR3 has 11 amino acids. The CDR3 sequence: CASSAWETKYF. CDR3 sequence (DNA): TGTGCCAGCAGCGCTTGGGAGACCAAGTACTTC.

This clonotype occurred many times. This chain joins TRBV4-1 and TRBJ1-1; TRBD1 agrees at 10 bases. Losses at the gene ends were 3 bases for V and 5 bases for J; bases not matched to a gene: 9. The CDR3 is 16 amino acids. Germline loops: CDR1 MGHRA, CDR2 YSYEKL. CDR3 sequence reads: CASSHFVGTGETEAFF. CDR3 bases: TGCGCCAGCAGCCACTTTGTAGGGACAGGGGAGACTGAAGCTTTCTTT.